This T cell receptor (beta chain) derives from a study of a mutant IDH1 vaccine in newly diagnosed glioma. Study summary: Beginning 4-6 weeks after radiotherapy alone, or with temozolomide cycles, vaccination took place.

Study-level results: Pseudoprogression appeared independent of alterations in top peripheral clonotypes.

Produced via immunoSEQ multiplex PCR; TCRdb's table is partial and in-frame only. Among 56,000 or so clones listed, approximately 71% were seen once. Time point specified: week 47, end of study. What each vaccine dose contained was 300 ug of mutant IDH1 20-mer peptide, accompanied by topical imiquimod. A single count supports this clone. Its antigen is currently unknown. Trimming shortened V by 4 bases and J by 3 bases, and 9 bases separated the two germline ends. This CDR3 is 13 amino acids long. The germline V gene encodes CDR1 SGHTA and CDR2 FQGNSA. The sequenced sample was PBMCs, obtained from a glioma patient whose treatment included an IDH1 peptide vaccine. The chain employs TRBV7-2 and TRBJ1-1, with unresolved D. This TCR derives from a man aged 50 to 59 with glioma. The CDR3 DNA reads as TGTGCCAGCAGCTCCTTAGGTTACACTGAAGCTTTCTTT. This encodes CASSSLGYTEAFF.